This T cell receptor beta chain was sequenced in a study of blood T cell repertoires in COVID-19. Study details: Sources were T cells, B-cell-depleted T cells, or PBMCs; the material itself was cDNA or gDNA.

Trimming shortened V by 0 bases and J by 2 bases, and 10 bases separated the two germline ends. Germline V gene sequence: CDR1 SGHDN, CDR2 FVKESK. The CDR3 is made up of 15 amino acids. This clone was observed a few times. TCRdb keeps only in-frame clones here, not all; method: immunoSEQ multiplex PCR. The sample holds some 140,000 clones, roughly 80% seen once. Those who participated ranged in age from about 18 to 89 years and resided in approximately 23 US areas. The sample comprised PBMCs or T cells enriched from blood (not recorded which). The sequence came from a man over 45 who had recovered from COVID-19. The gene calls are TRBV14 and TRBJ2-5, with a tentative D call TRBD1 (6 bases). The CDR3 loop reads CASSQDLGGQETQYF. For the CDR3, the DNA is TGTGCCAGCAGCCAAGATCTAGGGGGACAAGAGACCCAGTACTTC.